The next 12 T cell receptor beta chains were all read from a single sample in a study of T cell responses to AZD1222 COVID-19 vaccine (dated by TCRdb to the early 2020s). The library came from the immunoSEQ multiplex PCR assay. In TCRdb, the immuneACCESS table is reduced to in-frame sequences with V and J assigned. These tables do not hold every clone; where another copy was compared, an unresolved V gene accounts for under half, and the others remain unexplained. Across this sample there are about 83,000 clones, with about 89% seen only once. The ten largest account for 4.5% to 5.5% of the sample. Read against the paper, the sample's time point label means: baseline before first vaccination. The treatment or condition label here, explained by the study, means: meningococcal conjugate vaccine given as trial control. Specimen: peripheral blood, collected on day 0 of MenACWY control vaccination. The receptors were sampled from an adult in good health.

The genes are TRBV24-1 and TRBJ2-3; 7 bases are shared with TRBD1. J lost 2 bases, V lost 3 bases, and 4 bases had no gene match. Germline V gene sequence: CDR1 KGHDR, CDR2 SFDVKD. CDR3 size: 15 residues. This chain's CDR3 is CATSDNGQVTDTQYF. The CDR3 DNA reads TGTGCCACCAGTGATAACGGACAGGTCACAGATACGCAGTATTTT.

This clone was picked up one time. The V call is TRBV6-5, the J call TRBJ1-1; possible D gene TRBD1, 5 bases. The CDR3 consists of 13 residues. Trimming took off 6 bases at V and 3 bases at J, with 11 bases between the two ends. Germline V gene lookup returns CDR1 MNHEY and CDR2 SVGAGI. The CDR3: CASRPAGHTEAFF. DNA of the CDR3: TGTGCCAGCAGGCCGGCGGGGCACACTGAAGCTTTCTTT.

The count of this clone is one. The chain couples TRBV4-1 to TRBJ2-1; 9 bases are a match to TRBD1. V was clipped by 4 bases and J by 8 bases; unmatched bases: 12. Germline CDR1 MGHRA, CDR2 YSYEKL. There are 16 residues in the CDR3. The chain's CDR3 is CASSPAGTGLLHEQFF. The DNA of the CDR3 is TGCGCCAGCAGCCCAGCCGGGACAGGGCTACTCCATGAGCAGTTCTTC.

The chain recombines TRBV7-9 with TRBJ1-1; possibly TRBD1 for D (6 bases). The V gene's germline CDR1 is SEHNR and CDR2 FQNEAQ (reference sequence). The ends were cut back, 3 bases at V and 7 bases at J, with 18 bases in the middle. This CDR3 region has 15 residues. The CDR3 sequence is CASSFGGGERGEAFF. CDR3 nucleotides: TGTGCCAGCAGCTTTGGGGGCGGGGAGCGGGGTGAAGCTTTCTTT.

This sequence joins TRBV29-1 and TRBJ1-2, with D maybe TRBD1 (5 bases). Germline V gene sequence: CDR1 SQVTM, CDR2 ANQGSEA. Trimming pared 7 bases from V and 5 bases from J, leaving 17 bases between. The CDR3 sequence is 13 residues long. The CDR3 DNA reads as TGCAGCGCGGGGGACCGACTTAATTATGGCTACACCTTC. This gives the protein CSAGDRLNYGYTF.

This clone appeared once. The chain recombines TRBV20-1 with TRBJ1-1; unclear D gene. The CDR3 is 11 residues long. Germline V CDR1 and CDR2: DFQATT, SNEGSKA (reference sequence). The V end lost 2 bases, the J end lost 1 base, and 2 bases lay between the germline ends. In nucleotides, the CDR3 is TGCAGTGCTAGATGGAACACTGAAGCTTTCTTT. The encoded protein is CSARWNTEAFF.

This clone was observed once. This CDR3 is CASSPGISANYGYTF. The DNA of the CDR3 is TGCGCCAGCAGCCCCGGGATCTCGGCTAACTATGGCTACACCTTC. V usage is TRBV10-1 and J usage is TRBJ1-2; no clear D gene. CDR3 length equals 15 residues. Per the germline V gene, CDR1 is WNHNN and CDR2 is SYGVQD (reference sequence). Trimming pared 6 bases from V and 0 bases from J, leaving 14 bases between.

The chain uses TRBV30 and TRBJ1-6; D uncertain. With 0 bases removed from V and 4 bases from J, the gap between germline ends came to 10 bases. Per germline, CDR1 GTSNPN and CDR2 SVGIG (reference sequence). The CDR3 is made up of 15 amino acids. CDR3 region: CAWSVREKYNSPLHF. The CDR3 DNA sequence: TGTGCCTGGAGTGTGAGAGAGAAATATAATTCACCCCTCCACTTT.

The chain joins TRBV6-5 to TRBJ1-2, with D perhaps matching TRBD1 (5 bases). Trimming pared 0 bases from V and 5 bases from J, leaving 13 bases between. Germline lookup yields CDR1 MNHEY and CDR2 SVGAGI. The CDR3 is made up of 15 amino acids. This CDR3 is CASSYSATRQYGYTF. In DNA form, the CDR3 reads TGTGCCAGCAGTTACTCGGCGACGAGACAGTATGGCTACACCTTC.

The chain links TRBV24-1 to TRBJ1-6; D is possibly TRBD1 (5 bases). CDR1 KGHDR and CDR2 SFDVKD come from the germline V gene. Trimming removed 2 bases from V and 5 bases from J, with 12 bases in between. The CDR3 extends over 16 amino acids. CDR3 in DNA: TGTGCCACCAGTGATTCCCCGGGACGGCATAATTCACCCCTCCACTTT. Its protein is CATSDSPGRHNSPLHF.

The V gene is TRBV27, the J gene TRBJ2-3; tentatively, D is TRBD2 (5 bases). There are 14 residues in the CDR3. Germline V gene sequence: CDR1 MNHEY, CDR2 SMNVEV (reference sequence). Trimming cost V 4 bases and J 1 base, with 9 bases left between them. The CDR3 protein is CASSYLGGTDTQYF. The DNA of the CDR3 is TGTGCCAGCAGTTACCTCGGGGGCACAGATACGCAGTATTTT.

This clone was found once. The chain is built from TRBV19 and TRBJ2-4; D is uncertain. Trimming took off 5 bases at V and 0 bases at J, with 23 bases between the two ends. Germline V gene sequence: CDR1 LNHDA, CDR2 SQIVND (reference sequence). The CDR3 is 19 residues long. The CDR3 reads CASSALWTAGTIAKNIQYF. The DNA for the CDR3 is TGTGCCAGTAGTGCCCTTTGGACGGCCGGCACCATAGCCAAAAACATTCAGTACTTC.